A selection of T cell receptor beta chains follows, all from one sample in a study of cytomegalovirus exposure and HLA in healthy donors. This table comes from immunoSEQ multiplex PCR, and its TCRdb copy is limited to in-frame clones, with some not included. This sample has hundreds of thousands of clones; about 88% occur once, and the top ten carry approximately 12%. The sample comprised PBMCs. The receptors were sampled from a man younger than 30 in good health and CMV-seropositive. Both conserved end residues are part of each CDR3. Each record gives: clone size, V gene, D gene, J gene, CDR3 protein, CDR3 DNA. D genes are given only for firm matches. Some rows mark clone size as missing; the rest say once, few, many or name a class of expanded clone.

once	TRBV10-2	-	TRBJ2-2	CASSWTSNTGELFF	TGCGCCAGCAGTTGGACATCGAACACCGGGGAGCTGTTTTTT
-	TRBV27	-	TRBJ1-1	CASRGLDEQLAFF	TGTGCCAGCAGGGGACTGGATGAACAGTTGGCTTTCTTT
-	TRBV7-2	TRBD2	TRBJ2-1	CASSLDSAALAGAREQFF	TGTGCCAGCAGCTTAGATTCCGCAGCCCTAGCGGGAGCTAGGGAGCAGTTCTTC
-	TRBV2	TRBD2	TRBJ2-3	CASTTLALRLAETFSTDTQYF	TGTGCCAGCACTACACTAGCCTTGCGGCTAGCGGAAACTTTTAGCACAGATACGCAGTATTTT
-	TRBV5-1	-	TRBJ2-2	CASSAPGLFTGELFF	TGCGCCAGCAGCGCCCCGGGACTGTTCACCGGGGAGCTGTTTTTT
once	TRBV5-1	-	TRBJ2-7	CASSLDVTLSGEQYF	TGCGCCAGCAGCTTGGACGTGACCCTTAGTGGCGAGCAGTACTTC
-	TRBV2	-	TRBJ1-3	CASNTGITSSGNTIYF	TGTGCCAGCAACACAGGGATAACCTCCTCTGGAAACACCATATATTTT
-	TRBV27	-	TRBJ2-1	CASRDFNEQFF	TGTGCCAGCAGGGACTTCAATGAGCAGTTCTTC
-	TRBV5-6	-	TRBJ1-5	CASSRRGDGPYSNQPQHF	TGTGCCAGCAGCCGACGGGGTGATGGGCCTTATAGCAATCAGCCCCAGCATTTT
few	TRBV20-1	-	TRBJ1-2	CSAPVGYTF	TGCAGTGCTCCCGTAGGCTACACCTTC
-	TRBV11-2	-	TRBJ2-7	CASSSPSFSYEQYF	TGTGCCAGCAGCTCCCCCAGTTTCTCCTACGAGCAGTACTTC
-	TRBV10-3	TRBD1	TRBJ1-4	CAISELGTGNEKLFF	TGTGCCATCAGTGAGCTAGGGACAGGGAATGAAAAACTGTTTTTT
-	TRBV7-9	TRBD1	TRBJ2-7	CASSLKDRGLFDEQYF	TGTGCCAGCAGCTTAAAGGACAGGGGGCTTTTCGACGAGCAGTACTTC
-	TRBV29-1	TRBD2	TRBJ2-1	CSASSGRAYNEQFF	TGCAGCGCCTCAAGCGGGAGGGCTTACAATGAGCAGTTCTTC
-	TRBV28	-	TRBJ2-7	CASIQDGDYEQYF	TGTGCCAGCATCCAGGACGGAGACTACGAGCAGTACTTC
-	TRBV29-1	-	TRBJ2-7	CSALGNGAYEQYF	TGCAGCGCTCTGGGTAACGGAGCCTACGAGCAGTACTTC
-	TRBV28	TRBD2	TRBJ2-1	CASSDGLAENNEQFF	TGTGCCAGCAGTGACGGACTAGCAGAAAACAATGAGCAGTTCTTC